The 8 T cell receptor beta chains below come from one sample, sequenced in a study of T cell repertoires in cytomegalovirus infection (dated by TCRdb to between 2018 and 2021). This sample was sequenced with an Illumina HiSeq 1500. TCRdb reprocessing: public reads trimmed at Q25 with fastp, clones called with MiXCR, in-frame beta chains kept. Each entry merges the rows of one CDR3 protein and shows their most common DNA and genes. This sample has 300,000 or so distinct CDR3 sequences in its table, and around 10% of those were observed once. 2.5% of the sample goes to the ten largest clones. The material sequenced was PBMCs. These receptors were collected from a human donor in good health (CMV status not recorded). Some clones in this sample may be carry-over from other donors' samples.

This clonotype has a handful of counts. The chain has TRBV20-1 and TRBJ2-1; D not certain. Germline V gives CDR1 DFQATT, CDR2 SNEGSKA (reference sequence). V was pared by 5 bases and J by 2 bases, with 7 bases between. The CDR3 sequence is 12 residues long. The CDR3 here is CSAGQTYNEQFF. In nucleotides, the CDR3 is TGCAGTGCTGGGCAAACCTACAATGAGCAGTTCTTC.

This clonotype showed up many times. The chain is built from TRBV14 and TRBJ1-6; no firm D call. Trimming took off 4 bases at V and 0 bases at J, with 7 bases between the two ends. CDR3 length: 15 amino acids. CDR1 is SGHDN and CDR2 is FVKESK in the germline V gene. In DNA form, the CDR3 reads TGTGCCAGCAGCCCTCGGGACTCCTATAATTCACCCCTCCACTTT. This sequence encodes CASSPRDSYNSPLHF.

This clonotype has ten or more counts. The CDR3 loop reads CASSFPGTYGYTF. CDR3 nucleotide sequence: TGTGCCAGCAGCTTCCCGGGGACATATGGCTACACCTTC. The chain has TRBV7-6 and TRBJ1-2; weak D call: TRBD1 (6 bases). Trimming cost V 3 bases and J 5 bases, with 10 bases left between them. Germline CDR1 is SGHVS and CDR2 is FNYEAQ. The CDR3 loop spans 13 amino acids.

This clonotype was recorded at least ten times. The chain recombines TRBV14 with TRBJ1-6; 8 bases align to TRBD1. V gave up 3 bases and J gave up 7 bases; unmatched junction bases: 2. This CDR3 is built from 14 residues. Germline V lookup: CDR1 SGHDN, CDR2 FVKESK. The CDR3 region has the DNA TGTGCCAGCAGCCACGCAGGGGGCAATTCACCCCTCCACTTT. Residues: CASSHAGGNSPLHF.

This clonotype was counted only a few times. The chain employs TRBV5-4 and TRBJ2-2; D uncertain. The CDR3 has 15 amino acids. The germline CDR1 and CDR2 sequences are SGHNT and YYREEE (reference sequence). Trimming took off 1 base at V and 2 bases at J, with 9 bases between the two ends. Written as DNA, the CDR3 is TGTGCCAGCAGCTTGTTAGCAGGAAACACCGGGGAGCTGTTTTTT. It specifies CASSLLAGNTGELFF.

The V call is TRBV3-1, the J call TRBJ2-1; a weak D match, TRBD2 (6 bases). Germline lookup yields CDR1 LGHDT and CDR2 YNNKEL (reference sequence). V lost 2 bases and J lost 7, with 18 bases in between. The CDR3 consists of 16 residues. In nucleotides, the CDR3 is TGTGCCAGCAGCCAAAACCCGGGACTTACGGGGAATGAGCAGTTCTTC. Amino acid sequence: CASSQNPGLTGNEQFF.

Many counts were recorded for this clonotype. This chain joins TRBV7-9 and TRBJ2-3, with a weak D call TRBD2 (5 bases). Germline V gene sequence: CDR1 SEHNR, CDR2 FQNEAQ (reference sequence). Trimming took off 10 bases at V and 3 bases at J, with 11 bases between the two ends. The CDR3 length is 12 residues. The DNA for the CDR3 is TGTGCCATCGGGGAGCTGACAGATACGCAGTATTTT. Translation: CAIGELTDTQYF.

This clonotype has at least ten counts. J is TRBJ1-2 and V is TRBV20-1, with TRBD1 matching over 8 bases. This CDR3 has 15 residues. J was trimmed by 5 bases and V by 0 bases; bases with no gene match: 8. CDR1 DFQATT and CDR2 SNEGSKA come from the germline V gene (reference sequence). CDR3 DNA sequence: TGCAGTGCTAGAGATACGAACAGGGGGGGTTATGGCTACACCTTC. This codes for CSARDTNRGGYGYTF.